This TCR beta chain is from a study of T cells after posttransplantation cyclophosphamide. TCRdb's table, derived via immunoSEQ multiplex PCR, lists solely in-frame clones and lacks some. The sample has 42,000 or so clones, 90% seen once; the top ten hold 2% to 2.5%. Of note for this clone: Its target is unknown.

Study findings and constraints: Donor CD8+ memory clones often dominated recipient blood repertoires at later times. Recipient CMV seropositivity and CMV reactivation strongly tracked TRB clonality. TRB overlap between skin or GI tissue T cells and blood was limited.

Busulfan-fludarabine conditioning, marrow transplant, and cyclophosphamide on days +3 and +4 were administered. The CDR3 is made up of 16 amino acids. Germline CDR1 reads LGHNT; CDR2 reads FRNRAP. Trimming cost V 5 bases and J 4 bases, with 20 bases left between them. The chain carries TRBV12-5 and TRBJ2-5; D is uncertain. The sequence was collected from a male patient between 60 and 69 years old who received an allogeneic stem cell transplant from a related donor and was CMV-positive. Some T cells may be supplied by the graft donor. The material sequenced was PBMCs, taken about 62 days after allogeneic stem cell transplant with posttransplant cyclophosphamide. CDR3 loop: CASGRVGRPLPETQYF. The CDR3 nucleotides read TGTGCTAGTGGTCGTGTTGGGCGACCCTTACCAGAGACCCAGTACTTC. Looking up the rest from reference TRBV12-5 and TRBJ2-5 gives the full variable domain: DARVTQTPRHKVTEMGQEVTMRCQPILGHNTVFWYRQTMMQGLELLAYFRNRAPLDDSGMPKDRFSAEMPDATLATLKIQPSEPRDSAVYFCASGRVGRPLPETQYFGPGTRLLVL.